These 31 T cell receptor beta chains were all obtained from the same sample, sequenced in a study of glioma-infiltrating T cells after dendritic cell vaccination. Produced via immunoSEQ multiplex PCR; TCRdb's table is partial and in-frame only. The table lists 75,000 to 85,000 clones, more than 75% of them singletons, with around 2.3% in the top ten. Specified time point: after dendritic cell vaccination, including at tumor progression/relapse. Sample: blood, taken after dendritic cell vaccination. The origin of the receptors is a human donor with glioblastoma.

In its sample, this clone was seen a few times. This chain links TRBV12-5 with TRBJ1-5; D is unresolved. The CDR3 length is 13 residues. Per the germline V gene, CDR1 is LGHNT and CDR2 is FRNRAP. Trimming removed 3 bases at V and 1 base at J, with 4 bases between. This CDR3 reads CASGFQSNQPQHF. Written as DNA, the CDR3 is TGTGCTAGTGGTTTTCAGAGCAATCAGCCCCAGCATTTT.

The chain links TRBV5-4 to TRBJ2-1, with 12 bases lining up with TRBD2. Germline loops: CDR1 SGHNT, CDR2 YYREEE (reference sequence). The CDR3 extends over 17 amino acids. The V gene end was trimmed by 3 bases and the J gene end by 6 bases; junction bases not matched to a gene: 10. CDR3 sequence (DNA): TGTGCCAGCAGCTCTCTTCCCGGGACTAGCGGGTCCAATGAGCAGTTCTTC. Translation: CASSSLPGTSGSNEQFF.

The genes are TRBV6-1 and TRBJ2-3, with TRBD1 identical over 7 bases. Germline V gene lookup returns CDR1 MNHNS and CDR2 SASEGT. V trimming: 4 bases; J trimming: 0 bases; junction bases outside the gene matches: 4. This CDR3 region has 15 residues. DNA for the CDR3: TGTGCCAGCAGTGTCCGGACAGGCAGCACAGATACGCAGTATTTT. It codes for CASSVRTGSTDTQYF.

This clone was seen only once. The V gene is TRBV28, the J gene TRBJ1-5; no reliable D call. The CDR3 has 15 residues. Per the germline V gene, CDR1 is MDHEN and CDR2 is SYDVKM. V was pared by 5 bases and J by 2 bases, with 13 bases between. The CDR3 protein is CASSQLRWGNQPQHF. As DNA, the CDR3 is TGTGCCAGCAGTCAACTACGATGGGGCAATCAGCCCCAGCATTTT.

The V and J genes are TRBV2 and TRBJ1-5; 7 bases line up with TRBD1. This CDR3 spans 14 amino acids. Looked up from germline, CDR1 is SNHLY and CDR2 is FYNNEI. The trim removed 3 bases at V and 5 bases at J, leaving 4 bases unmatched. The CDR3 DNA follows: TGTGCCAGCAGTGACGCAGGGGGAGATCAGCCCCAGCATTTT. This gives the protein CASSDAGGDQPQHF.

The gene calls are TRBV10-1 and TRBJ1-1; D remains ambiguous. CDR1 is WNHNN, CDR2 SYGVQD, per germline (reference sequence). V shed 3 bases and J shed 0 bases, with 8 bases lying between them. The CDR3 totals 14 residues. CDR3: CASSDRRVNTEAFF. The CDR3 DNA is TGCGCCAGCAGTGATAGGAGGGTGAACACTGAAGCTTTCTTT.

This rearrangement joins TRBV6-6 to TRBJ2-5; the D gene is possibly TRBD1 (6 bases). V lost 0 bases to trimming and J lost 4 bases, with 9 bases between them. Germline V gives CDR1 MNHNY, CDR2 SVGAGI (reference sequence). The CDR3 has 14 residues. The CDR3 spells CASSYSIRGETQYF. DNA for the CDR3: TGTGCCAGCAGTTACTCAATCAGGGGAGAGACCCAGTACTTC.

The CDR3: CASSFLAGGVTQYF. CDR3 in DNA: TGTGCCAGCAGCTTCCTAGCGGGAGGGGTTACGCAGTATTTT. This chain links TRBV4-2 with TRBJ2-3; 12 bases line up with TRBD2. CDR3 length: 14 amino acids. Germline V gene data show CDR1 as LGHNA and CDR2 as YNFKEQ. V shed 5 bases and J 8 bases; nucleotides not matched to a gene: 5.

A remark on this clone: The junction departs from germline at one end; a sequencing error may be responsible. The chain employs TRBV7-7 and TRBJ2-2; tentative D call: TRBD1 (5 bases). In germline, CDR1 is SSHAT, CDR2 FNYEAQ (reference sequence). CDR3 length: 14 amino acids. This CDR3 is CASSFDRLAGELFF. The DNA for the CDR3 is TGTGCTAGCAGCTTTGACAGATTAGCCGGGGAGCTGTTTTTT.

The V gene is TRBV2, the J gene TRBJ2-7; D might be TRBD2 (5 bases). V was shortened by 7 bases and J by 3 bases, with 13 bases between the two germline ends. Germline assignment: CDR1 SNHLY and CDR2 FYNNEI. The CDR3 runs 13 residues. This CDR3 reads CASNPRDRYEQYF. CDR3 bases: TGTGCCAGCAACCCACGGGATCGCTACGAGCAGTACTTC.

The CDR3 loop is CASSPGLAVYEQYF. Written as DNA, the CDR3 is TGTGCCAGCAGCCCGGGACTAGCGGTCTACGAGCAGTACTTC. The rearrangement joins TRBV11-2 to TRBJ2-7; 11 bases map to TRBD2. Looked up from germline, CDR1 is SGHAT and CDR2 is FQNNGV. CDR3 length equals 14 residues. The junction had 3 bases not matched to a gene; V was cut back by 5 bases and J by 3 bases.

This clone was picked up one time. The DNA of the CDR3 is TGTGCCAGCCTCCCGAGGGAAGTGAACACTGAAGCTTTCTTT. This gives the protein CASLPREVNTEAFF. The rearrangement joins TRBV6-1 to TRBJ1-1; D uncertain. The V gene lost 8 bases and the J gene lost 0 bases, with 13 bases spanning the gap. The CDR3 consists of 14 residues. In germline, CDR1 is MNHNS, CDR2 SASEGT.

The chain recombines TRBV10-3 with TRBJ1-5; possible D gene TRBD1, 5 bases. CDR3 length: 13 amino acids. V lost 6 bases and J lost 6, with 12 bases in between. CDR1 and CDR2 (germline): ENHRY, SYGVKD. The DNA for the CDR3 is TGTGCCATCAGGGGGGGGTGGACTCAGCCCCAGCATTTT. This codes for CAIRGGWTQPQHF.

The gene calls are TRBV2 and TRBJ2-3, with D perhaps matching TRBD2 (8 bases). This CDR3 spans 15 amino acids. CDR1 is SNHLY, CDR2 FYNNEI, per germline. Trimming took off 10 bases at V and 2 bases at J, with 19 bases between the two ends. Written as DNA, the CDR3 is TGTGCCATCCCCCGGGGGGGACAGTTCACAGATACGCAGTATTTT. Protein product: CAIPRGGQFTDTQYF.

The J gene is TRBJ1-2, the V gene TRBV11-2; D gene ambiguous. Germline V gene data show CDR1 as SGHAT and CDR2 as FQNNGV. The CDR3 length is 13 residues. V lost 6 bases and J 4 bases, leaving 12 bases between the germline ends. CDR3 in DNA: TGTGCCAGCAGTCCCCAGGCCTTCTATGGCTACACCTTC. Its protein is CASSPQAFYGYTF.

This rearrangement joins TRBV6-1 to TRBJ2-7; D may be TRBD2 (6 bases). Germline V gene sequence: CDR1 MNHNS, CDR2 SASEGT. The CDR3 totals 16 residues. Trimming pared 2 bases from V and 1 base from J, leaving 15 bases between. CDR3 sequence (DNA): TGTGCCAGCAGTGAAAATGCGGGAAGACCTTCCTACGAGCAGTACTTC. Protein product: CASSENAGRPSYEQYF.

The DNA for the CDR3 is TGTGCCAGCAGCTTACTAGCGGCCGATACGCAGTATTTT. This encodes CASSLLAADTQYF. The chain carries TRBV7-8 and TRBJ2-3; 7 nucleotides match TRBD2. The trim removed 2 bases at V and 6 bases at J, leaving 2 bases unmatched. Germline CDR1 reads SGHVS; CDR2 reads FQNEAQ. The length of the CDR3 is 13 residues.

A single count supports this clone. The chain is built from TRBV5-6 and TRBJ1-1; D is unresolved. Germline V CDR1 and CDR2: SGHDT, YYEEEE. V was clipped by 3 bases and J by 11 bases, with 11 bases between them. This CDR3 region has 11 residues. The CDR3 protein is CASSSGFLAFF. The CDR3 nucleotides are TGTGCCAGCAGCTCCGGGTTCCTGGCTTTCTTT.

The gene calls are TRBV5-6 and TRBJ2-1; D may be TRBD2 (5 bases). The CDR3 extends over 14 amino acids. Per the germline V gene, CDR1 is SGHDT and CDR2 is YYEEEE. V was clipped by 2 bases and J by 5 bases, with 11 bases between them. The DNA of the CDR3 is TGTGCCAGCAGCTTCCCTAGCCTGGACAATGAGCAGTTCTTC. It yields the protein CASSFPSLDNEQFF.

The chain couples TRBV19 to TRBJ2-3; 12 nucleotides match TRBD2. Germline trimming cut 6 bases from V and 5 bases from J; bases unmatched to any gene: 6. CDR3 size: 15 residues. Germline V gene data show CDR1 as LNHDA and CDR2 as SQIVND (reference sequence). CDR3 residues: CASSPWTSGVDTQYF. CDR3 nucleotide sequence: TGTGCCAGTAGCCCCTGGACTAGCGGGGTAGATACGCAGTATTTT. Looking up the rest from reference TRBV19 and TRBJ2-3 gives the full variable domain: DGGITQSPKYLFRKEGQNVTLSCEQNLNHDAMYWYRQDPGQGLRLIYYSQIVNDFQKGDIAEGYSVSREKKESFPLTVTSAQKNPTAFYLCASSPWTSGVDTQYFGPGTRLTVL.

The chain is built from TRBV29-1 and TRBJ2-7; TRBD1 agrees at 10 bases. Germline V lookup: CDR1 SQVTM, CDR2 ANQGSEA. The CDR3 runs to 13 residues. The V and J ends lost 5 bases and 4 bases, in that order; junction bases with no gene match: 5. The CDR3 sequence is CSVRQGAGYEQYF. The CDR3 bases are TGCAGCGTTCGACAGGGGGCAGGGTACGAGCAGTACTTC.

In DNA, the CDR3 is TGTGCCAGTAGGGGGCCGCGGGGGAACTATGGCTACACCTTC. It translates to CASRGPRGNYGYTF. This chain joins TRBV19 and TRBJ1-2; TRBD1 is a possible D gene (5 bases). V was cut by 6 bases and J by 2 bases, with 13 bases left in between. The CDR3 has 14 residues. Germline V CDR1 and CDR2: LNHDA, SQIVND (reference sequence).

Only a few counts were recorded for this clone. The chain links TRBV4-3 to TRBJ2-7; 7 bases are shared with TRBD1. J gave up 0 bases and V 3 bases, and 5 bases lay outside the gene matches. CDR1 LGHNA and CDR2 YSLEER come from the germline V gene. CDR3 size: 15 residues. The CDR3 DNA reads TGCGCCAGCAGCCAGAGGACAGGCCTCTCCTACGAGCAGTACTTC. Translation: CASSQRTGLSYEQYF.

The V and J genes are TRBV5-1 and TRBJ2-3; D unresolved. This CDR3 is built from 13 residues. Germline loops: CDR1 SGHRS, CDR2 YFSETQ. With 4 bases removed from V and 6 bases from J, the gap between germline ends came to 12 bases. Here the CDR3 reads CASSPPSLDTQYF. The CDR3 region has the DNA TGCGCCAGCAGCCCTCCTTCACTCGATACGCAGTATTTT.

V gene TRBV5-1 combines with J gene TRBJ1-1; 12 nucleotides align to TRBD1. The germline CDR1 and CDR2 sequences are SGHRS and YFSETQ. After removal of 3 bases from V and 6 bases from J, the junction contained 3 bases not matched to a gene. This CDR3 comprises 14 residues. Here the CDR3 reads CASSWDRGLPEAFF. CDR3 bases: TGCGCCAGCAGCTGGGACAGGGGGCTTCCTGAAGCTTTCTTT.

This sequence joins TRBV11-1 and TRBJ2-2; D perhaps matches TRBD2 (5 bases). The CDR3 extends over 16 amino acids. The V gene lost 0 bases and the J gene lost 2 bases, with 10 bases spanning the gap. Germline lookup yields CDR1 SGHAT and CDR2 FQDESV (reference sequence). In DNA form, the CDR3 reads TGTGCCAGCAGCTTAGCGCGGGCGGGTAACACCGGGGAGCTGTTTTTT. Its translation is CASSLARAGNTGELFF.

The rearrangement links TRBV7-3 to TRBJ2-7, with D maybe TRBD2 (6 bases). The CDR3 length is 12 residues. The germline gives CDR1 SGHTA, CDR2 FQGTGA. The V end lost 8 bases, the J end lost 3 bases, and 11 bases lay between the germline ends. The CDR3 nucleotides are TGTGCCAGCGGGGGGACTGACTACGAGCAGTACTTC. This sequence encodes CASGGTDYEQYF.

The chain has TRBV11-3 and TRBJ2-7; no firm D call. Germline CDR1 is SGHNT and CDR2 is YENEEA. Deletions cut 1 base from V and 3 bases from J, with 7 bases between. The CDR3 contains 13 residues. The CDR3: CASSLGPGYEQYF. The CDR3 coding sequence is TGTGCCAGCAGCTTAGGTCCGGGCTACGAGCAGTACTTC. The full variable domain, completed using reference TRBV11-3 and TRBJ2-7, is EAGVVQSPRYKIIEKKQPVAFWCNPISGHNTLYWYLQNLGQGPELLIRYENEEAVDDSQLPKDRFSAERLKGVDSTLKIQPAELGDSAVYLCASSLGPGYEQYFGPGTRLTVT.

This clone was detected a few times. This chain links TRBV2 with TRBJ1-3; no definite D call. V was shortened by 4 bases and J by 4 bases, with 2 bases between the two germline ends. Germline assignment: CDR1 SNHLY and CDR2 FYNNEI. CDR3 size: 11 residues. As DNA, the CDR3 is TGTGCCAGCAGTGCGGGAAACACCATATATTTT. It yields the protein CASSAGNTIYF.

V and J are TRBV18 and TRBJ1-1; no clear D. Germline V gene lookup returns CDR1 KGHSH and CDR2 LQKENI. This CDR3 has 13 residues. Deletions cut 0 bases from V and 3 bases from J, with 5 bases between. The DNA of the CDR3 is TGTGCCAGCTCACCACCAACATACACTGAAGCTTTCTTT. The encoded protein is CASSPPTYTEAFF.

CDR3 coding DNA: TGTGCCAGTAGTATAGATCGCGGAGTGGGCTACACCTTC. As protein: CASSIDRGVGYTF. V and J are TRBV19 and TRBJ1-2; unclear D gene. The length of the CDR3 is 13 residues. V was cut by 0 bases and J by 8 bases, with 10 bases left in between. Germline CDR1 is LNHDA and CDR2 is SQIVND (reference sequence). The variable domain in full, with the rest retrieved from reference TRBV19 and TRBJ1-2, is DGGITQSPKYLFRKEGQNVTLSCEQNLNHDAMYWYRQDPGQGLRLIYYSQIVNDFQKGDIAEGYSVSREKKESFPLTVTSAQKNPTAFYLCASSIDRGVGYTFGSGTRLTVV.